The clone carrying this TCR beta chain was counted at least ten times. The antigen is undetermined. Per the original data handling: To classify distant metastasis in papillary thyroid cancer, a model was built from CDR3 differences across clinicopathological groups. TCRdb re-analyzed the PCR reads through MiXCR. TCRdb, not the original authors, processed these V and J calls. Altogether over 25,000 clones are present, about 18% being singletons, with the ten largest covering approximately 8.2%. V was cut by 5 bases and J by 1 base, with 17 bases left in between. CDR1 is DFQATT and CDR2 is SNEGSKA in the germline V gene (reference sequence). This CDR3 contains 15 residues. There were no patients who had received any treatment before thyroid surgery. The data were taken from a study of metastatic and nonmetastatic thyroid tumors. On the study more broadly: Malignant and benign thyroid patients had repertoires compared in peripheral blood and tumor or nodule tissue.

Overall study results and limits: Malignant tumors reportedly showed significantly higher TCR beta diversity than benign nodules in both blood and tumor.

The sequence was obtained from a female donor with papillary thyroid cancer or a benign thyroid nodule (not recorded which). Some clones in this sample may be carry-over from other donors' samples. Sequencing was carried out using blood. The chain employs TRBV20-1 and TRBJ1-1; maybe TRBD1 (5 bases). Written as DNA, the CDR3 is TGCAGTGCTTCCCGCTTGGGGCTCAAGAACACTGAAGCTTTCTTT. It translates to CSASRLGLKNTEAFF.